These 24 T cell receptor beta chains originate from one sample sequenced in a study of cytomegalovirus exposure and HLA in healthy donors. The primer mix had 60 Vbeta and 13 Jbeta primers. Here immunoSEQ multiplex PCR was the method, and the copy in TCRdb shows in-frame clones only, minus some. Of a few hundred thousand clones listed, about four fifths are singletons. Sequencing was done on a sample of PBMCs. These receptors originate from a girl aged 2 to 10 in good health and CMV-seronegative.

The chain recombines TRBV5-5 with TRBJ2-7, with D possibly TRBD2 on 5 matching bases. CDR1 is SGHKS and CDR2 is YYEKEE in the germline V gene (reference sequence). This CDR3 contains 14 residues. The germline V and J ends were trimmed by 3 bases and 2 bases, with 12 bases remaining between them. Here the CDR3 reads CASSWVEGPYEQYF. In DNA, the CDR3 is TGTGCCAGCAGCTGGGTCGAGGGTCCCTACGAGCAGTACTTC.

This sequence joins TRBV6-6 and TRBJ2-1, with 8 positions matching TRBD1. The CDR3 has 14 residues. Germline V CDR1 and CDR2: MNHNY, SVGAGI (reference sequence). Losses at the gene ends were 7 bases for V and 3 bases for J; bases not matched to a gene: 5. The CDR3 DNA sequence: TGTGCCAGCAAGACAGGGGCCGACTACAATGAGCAGTTCTTC. Amino acids: CASKTGADYNEQFF.

This clone has only one observation. The chain joins TRBV7-2 to TRBJ1-5; D not resolved. Germline V gives CDR1 SGHTA, CDR2 FQGNSA. Trimming pared 4 bases from V and 6 bases from J, leaving 10 bases between. The CDR3 loop spans 13 amino acids. CDR3 nucleotides: TGTGCCAGCAGCTCCCTCGTGCGTCAGCCCCAGCATTTT. Translation gives CASSSLVRQPQHF.

This clone appeared a single time. Sequence at one end of the junction differs from germline and may be a read error. The chain uses TRBV7-9 and TRBJ1-1; D not resolved. This CDR3 contains 15 residues. Germline V gene data show CDR1 as SEHNR and CDR2 as FQNEAQ (reference sequence). In DNA, the CDR3 is TGTTCCAGCAGCTTAGGAGGAGGGCAGAGGGCTGAAGCTTTCTTT. The encoded protein is CSSSLGGGQRAEAFF.

This rearrangement joins TRBV9 to TRBJ1-4; D gene ambiguous. CDR3 size: 14 residues. The germline CDR1 and CDR2 sequences are SGDLS and YYNGEE. Trimming shortened V by 0 bases and J by 0 bases, and 3 bases separated the two germline ends. The CDR3 bases are TGTGCCAGCAGCGTAGCCTCAACTAATGAAAAACTGTTTTTT. This gives the protein CASSVASTNEKLFF. Together with reference TRBV9 and TRBJ1-4, the CDR3 gives the full variable domain: DSGVTQTPKHLITATGQRVTLRCSPRSGDLSVYWYQQSLDQGLQFLIQYYNGEERAKGNILERFSAQQFPDLHSELNLSSLELGDSALYFCASSVASTNEKLFFGSGTQLSVL.

This rearrangement joins TRBV4-1 to TRBJ1-3, with 7 bases fitting TRBD1. Germline lookup yields CDR1 MGHRA and CDR2 YSYEKL. The CDR3 has 17 residues. J was trimmed by 4 bases and V by 0 bases; bases with no gene match: 9. CDR3 amino acids: CASSQDLSRTGGNTIYF. The CDR3 DNA reads TGCGCCAGCAGCCAAGATTTAAGTAGGACAGGAGGAAACACCATATATTTT.

This chain connects TRBV27 to TRBJ1-1; weak D call: TRBD1 (5 bases). The CDR3 consists of 17 residues. Trimming took off 3 bases at V and 10 bases at J, with 27 bases between the two ends. Per germline, CDR1 MNHEY and CDR2 SMNVEV (reference sequence). The CDR3 protein is CASSFQGLAANGGGAFF. In DNA form, the CDR3 reads TGTGCCAGCAGTTTTCAGGGCCTTGCCGCTAATGGCGGTGGAGCTTTCTTT.

This sequence joins TRBV11-2 and TRBJ2-3, with TRBD2 matching over 11 bases. This CDR3 region has 19 residues. Germline CDR1 is SGHAT and CDR2 is FQNNGV. V trimming: 2 bases; J trimming: 4 bases; junction bases outside the gene matches: 14. CDR3: CASSLQLAGVPPRSDTQYF. In nucleotides, the CDR3 is TGTGCCAGCAGCTTACAACTAGCGGGAGTTCCTCCGAGATCAGATACGCAGTATTTT. Drawing the rest from reference TRBV11-2 and TRBJ2-3, the complete variable domain is EAGVAQSPRYKIIEKRQSVAFWCNPISGHATLYWYQQILGQGPKLLIQFQNNGVVDDSQLPKDRFSAERLKGVDSTLKIQPAKLEDSAVYLCASSLQLAGVPPRSDTQYFGPGTRLTVL.

This rearrangement joins TRBV4-1 to TRBJ1-1, with a weak D call TRBD1 (5 bases). The germline gives CDR1 MGHRA, CDR2 YSYEKL. This CDR3 has 14 residues. Deletions cut 6 bases from V and 4 bases from J, with 15 bases between. The CDR3 region has the DNA TGCGCCAGCAGTCCGGGGGGTGGGAGCACTGAAGCTTTCTTT. Its protein is CASSPGGGSTEAFF.

The rearrangement joins TRBV5-8 to TRBJ2-7; D is unresolved. This CDR3 comprises 14 residues. CDR1 SGHTS and CDR2 YDEGEE come from the germline V gene. The ends were cut back, 3 bases at V and 0 bases at J, with 10 bases in the middle. The chain's CDR3 is CASSSGTYSYEQYF. Here the CDR3 DNA reads TGTGCCAGCAGCTCAGGTACCTACTCCTACGAGCAGTACTTC.

The V call is TRBV19, the J call TRBJ1-4; D unclear. The CDR3 has 13 residues. The germline V and J ends were trimmed by 6 bases and 5 bases, with 10 bases remaining between them. Per germline, CDR1 LNHDA and CDR2 SQIVND (reference sequence). This CDR3 is CASRAGRNEKLFF. CDR3 nucleotide sequence: TGTGCCAGTAGGGCGGGCAGGAATGAAAAACTGTTTTTT.

The rearrangement joins TRBV13 to TRBJ2-7; a possible D gene is TRBD1 (6 bases). Germline CDR1 and CDR2: PRHDT and FYEKMQ (reference sequence). Trimming stripped 6 bases from V and 4 bases from J, with 10 bases between. This CDR3 region has 12 residues. The CDR3 nucleotides are TGTGCCAGCAGTCCTACAGGGTACGAGCAGTACTTC. Its protein is CASSPTGYEQYF.

This clone was detected once. V gene TRBV7-5 combines with J gene TRBJ1-2; the table assigns TRBD1, which was not confirmed against the DNA. TRBV7-5 is listed as a pseudogene. The CDR3 extends over 14 amino acids. Here the CDR3 reads CVRSLHDRNNGYTF. In nucleotides, the CDR3 is TGTGTCAGAAGCCTACACGACAGAAATAATGGCTACACCTTC.

This clone has a handful of counts. The rearrangement links TRBV7-9 to TRBJ1-5; 9 nucleotides line up with TRBD1. Trimming took 1 base from V and 4 from J; bases not matched to a gene: 8. The germline gives CDR1 SEHNR, CDR2 FQNEAQ (reference sequence). This CDR3 has 17 amino acids. CDR3 sequence: CASSLGTGAPLNQPQHF. The DNA of the CDR3 is TGTGCCAGCAGCTTAGGGACAGGGGCCCCTCTTAATCAGCCCCAGCATTTT.

The chain uses TRBV27 and TRBJ2-1; 7 bases are a match to TRBD2. The CDR3 length is 13 residues. Germline assignment: CDR1 MNHEY and CDR2 SMNVEV (reference sequence). With 8 bases clipped from V and 7 bases from J, the junction kept 8 bases outside the gene matches. CDR3 in DNA: TGTGCCAGCGCGGTAGGGAGGGCGAATGAGCAGTTCTTC. It specifies CASAVGRANEQFF.

This chain connects TRBV28 to TRBJ2-7; D is possibly TRBD1 (5 bases). Germline lookup yields CDR1 MDHEN and CDR2 SYDVKM. The CDR3 covers 13 residues. The V gene lost 6 bases and the J gene lost 3 bases, with 12 bases spanning the gap. The CDR3 DNA reads as TGTGCCAGCAGGGGTCAGGGTATCTACGAGCAGTACTTC. This translates into CASRGQGIYEQYF.

The rearrangement links TRBV28 to TRBJ2-5; 9 nucleotides agree with TRBD1. Matching the DNA end better, TRBJ2-7 makes the J call doubtful. Germline CDR1 MDHEN, CDR2 SYDVKM. The CDR3 consists of 16 residues. CDR3 amino acids: CASMGADRDRVYEQYF. In nucleotides, the CDR3 is TGTGCCAGCATGGGGGCAGACCGGGACAGGGTCTACGAGCAGTACTTC.

This chain uses TRBV6-4 with TRBJ1-5; 7 bases are shared with TRBD1. Per the germline V gene, CDR1 is MRHNA and CDR2 is SNTAGT. The ends lost 7 bases at V and 0 bases at J; junction bases unmatched: 9. This CDR3 is built from 16 residues. CDR3 bases: TGTGCCAGCAAACGACAGGGTTTCCATAGCAATCAGCCCCAGCATTTT. Amino acids: CASKRQGFHSNQPQHF.

The V and J genes are TRBV14 and TRBJ2-2; D is perhaps TRBD2 (5 bases). Trimming shortened V by 4 bases and J by 3 bases, and 15 bases separated the two germline ends. The CDR3 consists of 16 residues. The germline CDR1 and CDR2 sequences are SGHDN and FVKESK. CDR3 in DNA: TGTGCCAGCAGCCGGGAGAATAGGGCCCACACCGGGGAGCTGTTTTTT. Translating it yields CASSRENRAHTGELFF.

This clone was seen more than once but under ten times. V gene TRBV4-1 combines with J gene TRBJ2-5; 12 bases line up with TRBD2. This CDR3 is 18 amino acids long. Looked up from germline, CDR1 is MGHRA and CDR2 is YSYEKL. J lost 3 bases, V lost 1 base, and 9 bases had no gene match. The CDR3 bases are TGCGCCAGCAGCCAAGGAGGGCTCGGACTAGCGGGAAAAGAGACCCAGTACTTC. Its translation: CASSQGGLGLAGKETQYF.

The chain is built from TRBV10-2 and TRBJ1-2; the D gene is possibly TRBD1 (6 bases). Germline CDR1 is WSHSY and CDR2 is SAAADI. This CDR3 has 18 amino acids. With 3 bases removed from V and 0 bases from J, the gap between germline ends came to 20 bases. CDR3 nucleotides: TGCGCCAGCAGTGACCCGGGACACCGACTCGGGACTAACTATGGCTACACCTTC. Protein sequence: CASSDPGHRLGTNYGYTF.

The J gene is TRBJ2-3, the V gene TRBV2; tentative D call: TRBD1 (5 bases). V lost 5 bases and J lost 6, with 9 bases in between. Germline V gene lookup returns CDR1 SNHLY and CDR2 FYNNEI. The CDR3 consists of 12 residues. The chain's CDR3 is CASSPTADTQYF. The CDR3 bases are TGTGCCAGCAGTCCGACAGCGGATACGCAGTATTTT.

The V and J genes are TRBV7-8 and TRBJ1-5; D unclear. V shed 5 bases and J shed 3 bases, with 14 bases lying between them. Germline loops: CDR1 SGHVS, CDR2 FQNEAQ. The CDR3 runs 15 residues. CDR3 in DNA: TGTGCCAGCAGCCCTTGGGGAGGTCCCAATCAGCCCCAGCATTTT. Translated, it gives CASSPWGGPNQPQHF.

The V gene is TRBV7-2, the J gene TRBJ2-7; 8 bases match TRBD2. The V gene's germline CDR1 is SGHTA and CDR2 FQGNSA. The CDR3 has 15 amino acids. J lost 5 bases, V lost 5 bases, and 11 bases had no gene match. The CDR3 region is CASSPRGGTPNEQYF. The CDR3, as DNA: TGTGCCAGCAGCCCTCGCGGGGGGACCCCAAACGAGCAGTACTTC.